The rows below give T cell receptor beta chains drawn from one sample of a study of radiotherapy plus CTLA-4 blockade in lung cancer. The method was immunoSEQ multiplex PCR; TCRdb's version includes in-frame clones alone and lacks a portion of them. Of 80,000 to 100,000 clones in the sample, around 74% are singletons; the top ten hold around 2.7%. This sample comprised peripheral blood, obtained from a patient treated with radiotherapy plus ipilimumab. These receptors all come from a human donor with non-small cell lung cancer who had a partial response to radiotherapy plus ipilimumab. Some clones in this sample may be carry-over from other donors' samples. The CDR3 runs from the conserved cysteine through the conserved F or W. A D gene is named only where the DNA matches it firmly. A row's size may be missing; if present it is once, few, many or a size class.

abundance	v_gene	d_gene	j_gene	CDR3nt	CDR3aa
once	TRBV28	NA	TRBJ2-1	TGTGCCAGCAGTTTATGGGGGGGCTACAATGAGCAGTTCTTC	CASSLWGGYNEQFF
few	TRBV6-5	TRBD2	TRBJ2-7	TGTGCCAGCAGGGGGGGCGGGGGGCCGGACTACGAGCAGTACTTC	CASRGGGGPDYEQYF
NA	TRBV19	NA	TRBJ1-5	TGTGCCAGTCTGGGGGCGCGTAATCAGCCCCAGCATTTT	CASLGARNQPQHF
NA	TRBV19	NA	TRBJ2-1	TGTGCCAGTAGATTACAGGGCTATGAGCAGTTCTTC	CASRLQGYEQFF
NA	TRBV30	TRBD2	TRBJ2-2	TGTGCCTGGAGTGTATCATCAGAGGGGCCCAGCGGGGGGACACTTGCGAACACCGGGGAGCTGTTTTTT	CAWSVSSEGPSGGTLANTGELFF
NA	TRBV12-1	NA	TRBJ2-7	TGTGCCAGCAGCTTTGTCGTAACTAATGAGGTCTCCTACGAGCAGTGCTTC	CASSFVVTNEVSYEQCF
NA	TRBV5-1	TRBD2	TRBJ2-5	TGCGCCAGCAGCTCCGCGGGGGGGCCGGAGACCCAGTACTTC	CASSSAGGPETQYF
NA	TRBV11-2	NA	TRBJ2-3	TGTGCCAGCAGCTTAGGTCTAGGCACAGATACGCAGTATTTT	CASSLGLGTDTQYF
NA	TRBV19	TRBD1	TRBJ1-1	TGTGCCAGTAGTATAGAGGGACAGGGTCTTCGGGCTTTCTTT	CASSIEGQGLRAFF
NA	TRBV5-1	TRBD2	TRBJ2-7	TGCGCCAGCAGCGATATCGGGACTAGCGGCTTTTACGAGCAGTACTTC	CASSDIGTSGFYEQYF
NA	TRBV28	NA	TRBJ2-5	TGTGCCAGCAGGCGGGCTGAGGTGGGGGAGACCCAGTACTTC	CASRRAEVGETQYF
NA	TRBV6-6	NA	TRBJ1-5	TGTGCCAGCAGTGTACTCGGCAGGAACAATCAGCCCCAGCATTTT	CASSVLGRNNQPQHF
NA	TRBV6-1	NA	TRBJ1-1	TGTGCCAGCAGTGATCGACAGCACACTGAAGCTTTCTTT	CASSDRQHTEAFF
NA	TRBV27	NA	TRBJ2-2	TGTGCCAGCAGGGGCCGGGACTTGAACACCGGGGAGCTGTTTTTT	CASRGRDLNTGELFF
NA	TRBV11-2	NA	TRBJ1-5	TGTGCCAGCAGCCCCGCCGGGGGGAGCAATCAGCCCCAGCATTTT	CASSPAGGSNQPQHF
NA	TRBV5-1	NA	TRBJ2-3	TGCGCCAGCAGCTCACTAGACGGCACAGATACGCAGTATTTT	CASSSLDGTDTQYF
NA	TRBV5-4	TRBD1	TRBJ1-2	TGTGCCAGCAGCCTACCTAGGACAGGAAGGATTCATGGCTACACCTTC	CASSLPRTGRIHGYTF
NA	TRBV2	NA	TRBJ1-5	TGTGCCAGCAGTCGGACAGAAATAAATCAGCCCCAGCATTTT	CASSRTEINQPQHF
NA	TRBV5-1	NA	TRBJ2-6	TGCGCCAGCAACTCAAACCCACAGGGTTCTGGGGCCAACGTCCTGACTTTC	CASNSNPQGSGANVLTF
NA	TRBV28	NA	TRBJ1-6	TGTGCCAGCAGGCTCCGGAGCTCCTATAATTCACCCCTCCACTTT	CASRLRSSYNSPLHF
NA	TRBV4-2	TRBD1	TRBJ1-6	TGTGCCAGCAGCCAAGAAGTCGGGACAGGGGGAATGGTCTCCTATAATTCACCCCTCCACTTT	CASSQEVGTGGMVSYNSPLHF
NA	TRBV27	NA	TRBJ2-2	TGTGCCAGCAGTTTATTTGGTCTACCCTCGGGCGGGGAGCTGTTTTTT	CASSLFGLPSGGELFF
NA	TRBV7-6	TRBD1	TRBJ2-1	TGTGCCAGCAGCTTAGCCGGGGCAGGGGGTGAGCAGTTCTTC	CASSLAGAGGEQFF
few	TRBV19	NA	TRBJ2-4	TGTGCCAGTAGCAACCCGGGACTAGCCAAAAACATTCAGTACTTC	CASSNPGLAKNIQYF
few	TRBV19	NA	TRBJ1-2	TGTGCCAGTAGACCGATGGCAGGTCTTATGGGTGGCTACACCTTC	CASRPMAGLMGGYTF
NA	TRBV19	TRBD1	TRBJ1-4	TGTGCCAGTAGTATTGGAACAGGGGCAACTAATGAAAAACTGTTTTTT	CASSIGTGATNEKLFF
once	TRBV6-1	TRBD1	TRBJ2-3	TGTGCCAGCAGTGAAGGACAGGGGGCTTGGGGTACGCAGTATTTT	CASSEGQGAWGTQYF
NA	TRBV18	NA	TRBJ1-1	TGTGCCAGCTCACCCGACAGAAGGAACACTGAAGCTTTCTTT	CASSPDRRNTEAFF
NA	TRBV25-1	NA	TRBJ2-4	TGTGCCAGCAGTGAATCAGTGGGCAGCATTCAGTACTTC	CASSESVGSIQYF
NA	TRBV2	NA	TRBJ1-2	TGTGCCAGCAGTGAAGGGGGCGGTTGGTTCTATAACTATGGCTACACCTTC	CASSEGGGWFYNYGYTF
NA	TRBV7-2	NA	TRBJ2-1	TGTGCCAGCAGCTTCCTGCGGCCGTACAATGAGCAGTTCTTC	CASSFLRPYNEQFF
medium-sized	TRBV30	TRBD2	TRBJ2-1	TGTGCCTGCCCCCGGCAGCGGGAGTACTACAATGAGCAGTTCTTC	CACPRQREYYNEQFF
NA	TRBV21-1	NA	TRBJ1-1	TGTGCCAGCGGGGAGGGCGGTACTGAAGCTTTCTTT	CASGEGGTEAFF
few	TRBV7-8	NA	TRBJ1-5	TGTGCCAGCAGCCGGAGGCATCAGCCCCAGCATTTT	CASSRRHQPQHF
NA	TRBV7-6	NA	TRBJ2-3	TGTGCCAGCAGCCCAAGCTACAGTCCACAGCCAGATACGCAGTATTTT	CASSPSYSPQPDTQYF
NA	TRBV10-3	NA	TRBJ2-1	TGTGCCATCAGTGAGGCCGGCGAAGGACAGCCCTACAATGAGCAGTTCTTC	CAISEAGEGQPYNEQFF
NA	TRBV18	TRBD1	TRBJ1-4	TGTGCCAGCTCACCTGACAGGGGGCTAGAAAAACTGTTTTTT	CASSPDRGLEKLFF
NA	TRBV7-2	NA	TRBJ1-5	TGTGCCAGCAGCGTGCAGGGAACCGGCAATCAGCCCCAGCATTTT	CASSVQGTGNQPQHF
NA	TRBV6-1	TRBD2	TRBJ2-1	TGTGCCAGCAGCGGACTAGCGGGAGACAATGAGCAGTTCTTC	CASSGLAGDNEQFF
NA	TRBV10-2	TRBD1	TRBJ2-5	TGCGCCAGCAGTGGGACAGGGGGAAAAGAGACCCAGTACTTC	CASSGTGGKETQYF
NA	TRBV28	TRBD2	TRBJ2-1	TGTGCCAGCAGTCGTTTGGGGACTAAGAATGAGCAGTTCTTC	CASSRLGTKNEQFF
once	TRBV9	TRBD1	TRBJ1-6	TGTGCCAGCAGTCGCGCCGGGACAGACAAGAATTCACCCCTCCACTTT	CASSRAGTDKNSPLHF
few	TRBV7-6	NA	TRBJ2-7	TGTGCCAGCAGCTTAGAACAGGCAACCCCCTACGAGCAGTACTTC	CASSLEQATPYEQYF
NA	TRBV7-9	TRBD1	TRBJ2-7	TGTGCCAGCAGCCGGGGACAGGGGAACTACGAGCAGTACTTC	CASSRGQGNYEQYF
NA	TRBV6-1	NA	TRBJ1-5	TGTGCCAGCAGTGGGCGGGAGAATCAGCCCCAGCATTTT	CASSGRENQPQHF
NA	TRBV5-1	TRBD2	TRBJ2-2	TGCGCCAGCAGCTCGGATCTGACTAGCGAGATCACCGGGGAGCTGTTTTTT	CASSSDLTSEITGELFF
NA	TRBV6-6	NA	TRBJ1-2	TGTGCCAGCAGTTCGTATCTCCAGGGTGGGGACTATGGCTACACCTTC	CASSSYLQGGDYGYTF
NA	TRBV18	NA	TRBJ2-5	TGTGCCAGCTCTCCTGCGGAGGGGAGTGGAAAGACCCAGTACTTC	CASSPAEGSGKTQYF
NA	TRBV6-5	TRBD2	TRBJ2-7	TGTGCCAGCAGTTCAAATGGACTAGGCTACGAGCAGTACTTC	CASSSNGLGYEQYF
NA	TRBV10-3	NA	TRBJ2-3	TGTGCCATCAGTGAGCGGCCTAGCGTAACAGATACGCAGTATTTT	CAISERPSVTDTQYF
NA	TRBV10-3	TRBD1	TRBJ2-7	TGTGCCATCACGTCAGACAGGGTGAGATCCTACGAGCAGTACTTC	CAITSDRVRSYEQYF
NA	TRBV6-5	NA	TRBJ1-1	TGTGCCAGCACTCCTCAGGCCGTGAACACTGAAGCTTTCTTT	CASTPQAVNTEAFF
NA	TRBV15	NA	TRBJ2-1	TGTGCCACCAGCAGAGGTCTAGATGACAATGAGCAGTTCTTC	CATSRGLDDNEQFF
NA	TRBV7-2	TRBD2	TRBJ2-7	TGTGCCAGCAGCTTATATAGGACTAGCGTTTCCTACGAGCAGTACTTC	CASSLYRTSVSYEQYF